The next 14 T cell receptor beta chains were all read from a single sample in a study of T cell responses to AZD1222 COVID-19 vaccine. Libraries were prepared by immunoSEQ multiplex PCR; TCRdb keeps only in-frame clonotypes and omits some of them. The sample records about 170,000 clones, about nine tenths being singletons. The source material was peripheral blood, sampled on day 0 of AZD1222 vaccination. These TCRs come from an adult in good health.

The rearrangement joins TRBV7-6 to TRBJ2-7; 9 bases map to TRBD1. V was clipped by 4 bases and J by 0 bases; unmatched bases: 4. The CDR3 is 15 amino acids. Germline V CDR1 and CDR2: SGHVS, FNYEAQ. CDR3 protein: CASSSGQGPSYEQYF. CDR3 DNA: TGTGCCAGCAGCTCCGGACAGGGGCCCTCCTACGAGCAGTACTTC.

The rearrangement uses TRBV12-3 or TRBV12-4 and TRBJ2-7; no definite D call. V lost 1 base and J 4 bases, leaving 5 bases between the germline ends. The length of the CDR3 is 12 residues. CDR3 in amino acids: CASSLDPYEQYF. Written as DNA, the CDR3 is TGTGCCAGCAGTTTAGACCCATACGAGCAGTACTTC.

The V and J genes are TRBV11-1 and TRBJ1-5; D is unresolved. V lost 1 base and J 7 bases, leaving 8 bases between the germline ends. This CDR3 contains 13 residues. CDR1 and CDR2 from the germline V gene are SGHAT and FQDESV (reference sequence). The CDR3: CASSLDSGQPQHF. In nucleotides, the CDR3 is TGTGCCAGCAGCTTAGACAGCGGCCAGCCCCAGCATTTT.

This chain links TRBV7-2 with TRBJ1-3, with TRBD1 identical over 8 bases. The CDR3 is 16 residues long. J was trimmed by 4 bases and V by 4 bases; bases with no gene match: 9. Germline V CDR1 and CDR2: SGHTA, FQGNSA. The CDR3 DNA reads TGTGCCAGCAGCTCGAGACAGGGGTTTGACGGAAACACCATATATTTT. This gives the protein CASSSRQGFDGNTIYF.

In this sample, this clone turned up a few times. In DNA, the CDR3 is TGTGCCAGCAGCCAAGCCCACGGAGGGATATGGGAAAACTATGGCTACACCTTC. This encodes CASSQAHGGIWENYGYTF. The J gene is TRBJ1-2, the V gene TRBV14; D not certain. Per germline, CDR1 SGHDN and CDR2 FVKESK. The CDR3 extends over 18 amino acids. The V gene lost 1 base and the J gene lost 2 bases, with 20 bases spanning the gap.

The chain joins TRBV27 to TRBJ1-5; TRBD1 matches at 9 bases. J was trimmed by 6 bases and V by 5 bases; bases with no gene match: 5. Per the germline V gene, CDR1 is MNHEY and CDR2 is SMNVEV (reference sequence). CDR3 length equals 14 residues. The DNA for the CDR3 is TGTGCCAGCAGTAAGGGACAGGGTATTCAGCCCCAGCATTTT. It codes for CASSKGQGIQPQHF.

CDR3 region: CASSKPGLAGGRNEQFF. The CDR3 DNA is TGTGCCAGCAGCAAACCGGGACTAGCGGGGGGGCGGAATGAGCAGTTCTTC. This chain joins TRBV21-1 and TRBJ2-1; the table gives TRBD2 as D, unverified against the DNA. TRBV21-1 is deemed a pseudogene. This CDR3 region has 17 residues.

This chain connects TRBV4-3 to TRBJ2-3; D ambiguous. Looked up from germline, CDR1 is LGHNA and CDR2 is YSLEER. The CDR3 consists of 14 residues. Deletions cut 0 bases from V and 6 bases from J, with 10 bases between. Written as DNA, the CDR3 is TGCGCCAGCAGCCAAGATAATTCCGGTGATACGCAGTATTTT. Its protein product is CASSQDNSGDTQYF.

The rearrangement joins TRBV25-1 to TRBJ1-4; D gene uncertain. The germline V and J ends were trimmed by 3 bases and 5 bases, with 10 bases remaining between them. The CDR3 has 14 amino acids. CDR1 and CDR2 from the germline V gene are MGHDK and SYGVNS. The CDR3 is CASSDVGGNEKLFF. CDR3 in DNA: TGTGCCAGCAGTGATGTGGGAGGGAATGAAAAACTGTTTTTT.

CDR3 amino acids: CASSYRQGYGYTF. The CDR3 region has the DNA TGTGCCAGCAGTTACAGACAGGGCTATGGCTACACCTTC. The V gene is TRBV6-5, the J gene TRBJ1-2; TRBD1 matches 7 bases. CDR3 size: 13 residues. From germline, CDR1 is MNHEY and CDR2 SVGAGI. The trim removed 2 bases at V and 4 bases at J, leaving 1 base unmatched.

The rearrangement links TRBV18 to TRBJ1-2, with 9 bases matching TRBD1. There are 17 residues in the CDR3. Trimming cost V 1 base and J 2 bases; bases outside gene matches: 8. Germline CDR1 is KGHSH and CDR2 is LQKENI. This CDR3 is CASSPRVPGQGNYGYTF. In nucleotides, the CDR3 is TGTGCCAGCTCACCACGCGTCCCGGGACAGGGCAACTATGGCTACACCTTC.

As to this clone: Germline and junction disagree at one end, which may indicate a read error. The CDR3: CASSIEGVNTEAFF. CDR3 sequence (DNA): TGTGCCAGTAGTATAGAAGGGGTGAATACTGAAGCTTTCTTT. This chain joins TRBV19 and TRBJ1-1; D may be TRBD1 (5 bases). The CDR3 length is 14 residues. Germline V gives CDR1 LNHDA, CDR2 SQIVND (reference sequence).

The rearrangement links TRBV19 to TRBJ1-3; D gene uncertain. CDR3 size: 16 residues. Germline V CDR1 and CDR2: LNHDA, SQIVND (reference sequence). Trimming took off 3 bases at V and 0 bases at J, with 12 bases between the two ends. The CDR3 loop is CASSIRLFSSGNTIYF. CDR3 sequence (DNA): TGTGCCAGTAGTATCCGGCTTTTCTCCTCTGGAAACACCATATATTTT.

This chain joins TRBV13 and TRBJ2-7; D is undetermined. Germline V CDR1 and CDR2: PRHDT, FYEKMQ (reference sequence). There are 12 residues in the CDR3. V was pared by 5 bases and J by 2 bases, with 7 bases between. The CDR3 is CASSPATYEQYF. CDR3 nucleotide sequence: TGTGCCAGCAGCCCTGCTACCTACGAGCAGTACTTC.